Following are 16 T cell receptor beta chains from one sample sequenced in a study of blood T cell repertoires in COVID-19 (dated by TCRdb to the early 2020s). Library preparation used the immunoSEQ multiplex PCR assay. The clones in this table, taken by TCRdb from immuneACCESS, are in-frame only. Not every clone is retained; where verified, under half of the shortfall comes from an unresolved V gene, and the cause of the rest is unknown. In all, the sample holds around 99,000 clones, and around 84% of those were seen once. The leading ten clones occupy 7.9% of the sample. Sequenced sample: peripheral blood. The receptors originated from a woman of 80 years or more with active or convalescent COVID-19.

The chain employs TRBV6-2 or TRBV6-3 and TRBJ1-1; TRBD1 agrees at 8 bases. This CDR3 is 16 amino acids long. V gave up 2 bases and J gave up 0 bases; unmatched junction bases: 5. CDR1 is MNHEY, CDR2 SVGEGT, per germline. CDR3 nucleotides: TGTGCCAGCAGTTACACCCGGACAGGGATGAACACTGAAGCTTTCTTT. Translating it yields CASSYTRTGMNTEAFF.

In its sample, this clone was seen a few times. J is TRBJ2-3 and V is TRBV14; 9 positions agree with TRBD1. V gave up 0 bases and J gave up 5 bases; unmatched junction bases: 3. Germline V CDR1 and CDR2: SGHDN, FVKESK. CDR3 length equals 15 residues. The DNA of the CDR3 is TGTGCCAGCAGCCAAGAGGACAGGGGAGGAGATACGCAGTATTTT. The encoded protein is CASSQEDRGGDTQYF.

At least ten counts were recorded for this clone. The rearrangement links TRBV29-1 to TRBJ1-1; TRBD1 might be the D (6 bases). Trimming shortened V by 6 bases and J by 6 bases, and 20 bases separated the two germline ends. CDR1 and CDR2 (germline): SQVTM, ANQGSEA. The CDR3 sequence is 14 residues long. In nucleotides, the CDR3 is TGCAGCGTCACCATAGGGGGAAGTGGGGCTGAAGCTTTCTTT. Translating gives CSVTIGGSGAEAFF.

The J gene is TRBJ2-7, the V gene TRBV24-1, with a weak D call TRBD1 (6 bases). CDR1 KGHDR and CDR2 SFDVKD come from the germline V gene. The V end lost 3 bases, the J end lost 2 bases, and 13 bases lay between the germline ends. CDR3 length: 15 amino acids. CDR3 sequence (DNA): TGTGCCACCAGTGATGTGGCAGGGGCGACCTACGAGCAGTACTTC. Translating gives CATSDVAGATYEQYF.

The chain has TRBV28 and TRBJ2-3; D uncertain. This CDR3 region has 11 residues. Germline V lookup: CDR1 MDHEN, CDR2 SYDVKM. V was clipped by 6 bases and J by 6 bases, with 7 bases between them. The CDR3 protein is CASSAWDTQYF. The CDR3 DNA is TGTGCCAGCAGCGCGTGGGATACGCAGTATTTT.

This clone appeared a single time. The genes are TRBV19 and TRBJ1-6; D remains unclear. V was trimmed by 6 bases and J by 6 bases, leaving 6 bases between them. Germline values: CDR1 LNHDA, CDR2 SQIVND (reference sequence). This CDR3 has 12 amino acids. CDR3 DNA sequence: TGTGCCAGTAGGTTTCGTAATTCACCCCTCCACTTT. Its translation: CASRFRNSPLHF.

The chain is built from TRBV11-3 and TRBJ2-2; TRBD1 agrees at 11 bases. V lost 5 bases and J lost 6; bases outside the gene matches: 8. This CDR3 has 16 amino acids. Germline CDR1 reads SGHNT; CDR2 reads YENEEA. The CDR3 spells CASSGRTGGASGELFF. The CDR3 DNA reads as TGTGCCAGCAGCGGCAGGACAGGGGGCGCGTCCGGGGAGCTGTTTTTT.

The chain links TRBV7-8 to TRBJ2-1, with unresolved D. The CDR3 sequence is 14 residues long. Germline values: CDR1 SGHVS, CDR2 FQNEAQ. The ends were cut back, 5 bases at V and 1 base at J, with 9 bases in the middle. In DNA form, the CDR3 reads TGTGCCAGCAGCAGCTACGGGTCCTACAATGAGCAGTTCTTC. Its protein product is CASSSYGSYNEQFF. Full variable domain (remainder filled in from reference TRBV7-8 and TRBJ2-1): GAGVSQSPRYKVAKRGQDVALRCDPISGHVSLFWYQQALGQGPEFLTYFQNEAQLDKSGLPSDRFFAERPEGSVSTLKIQRTQQEDSAVYLCASSSYGSYNEQFFGPGTRLTVL.

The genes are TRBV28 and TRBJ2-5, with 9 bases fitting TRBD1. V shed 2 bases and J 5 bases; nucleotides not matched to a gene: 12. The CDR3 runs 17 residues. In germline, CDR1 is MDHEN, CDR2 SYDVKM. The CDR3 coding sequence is TGTGCCAGCAGTTTACACTCAGCCGGGACAGGGCAGGAGACCCAGTACTTC. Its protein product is CASSLHSAGTGQETQYF.

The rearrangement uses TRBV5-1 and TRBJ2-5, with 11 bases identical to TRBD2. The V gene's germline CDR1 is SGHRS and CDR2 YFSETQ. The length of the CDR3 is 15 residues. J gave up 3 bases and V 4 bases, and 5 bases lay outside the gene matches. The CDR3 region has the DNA TGCGCCAGCAGCCGTAGCGGGAGGGAGGAAGAGACCCAGTACTTC. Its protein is CASSRSGREEETQYF.

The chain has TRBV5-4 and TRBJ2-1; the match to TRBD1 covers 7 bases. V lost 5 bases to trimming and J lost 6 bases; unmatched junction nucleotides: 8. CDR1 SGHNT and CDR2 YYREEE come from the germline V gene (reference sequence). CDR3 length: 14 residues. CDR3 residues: CASSSDGQANEQFF. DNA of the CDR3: TGTGCCAGCAGTTCCGATGGACAGGCCAATGAGCAGTTCTTC. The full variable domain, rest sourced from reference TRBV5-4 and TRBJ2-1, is ETGVTQSPTHLIKTRGQQVTLRCSSQSGHNTVSWYQQALGQGPQFIFQYYREEENGRGNFPPRFSGLQFPNYSSELNVNALELDDSALYLCASSSDGQANEQFFGPGTRLTVL.

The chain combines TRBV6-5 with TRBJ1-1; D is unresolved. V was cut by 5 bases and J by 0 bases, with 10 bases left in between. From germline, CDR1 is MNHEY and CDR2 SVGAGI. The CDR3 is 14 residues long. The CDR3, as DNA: TGTGCCAGCAGTAAACAGCCTTTGAACACTGAAGCTTTCTTT. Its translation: CASSKQPLNTEAFF.

CDR3 bases: TGCGCCAGCAGTGAGTCCTTGGGTAGCGGAACCTACGAGCAGTACTTC. Protein: CASSESLGSGTYEQYF. This sequence joins TRBV10-1 and TRBJ2-7; D is possibly TRBD2 (6 bases). Germline CDR1 and CDR2: WNHNN and SYGVQD (reference sequence). CDR3 length equals 16 residues. Trimming shortened V by 0 bases and J by 2 bases, and 14 bases separated the two germline ends.

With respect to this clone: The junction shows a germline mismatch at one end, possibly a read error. As DNA, the CDR3 is TGTGCCAGCAGTTCGAGACTAAGTTGGACTAAGTGTTTT. It yields the protein CASSSRLSWTKCF. J is TRBJ2-3 and V is TRBV28, with a tentative D call TRBD2 (6 bases). The germline gives CDR1 MDHEN, CDR2 SYDVKM. The CDR3 loop spans 13 amino acids. Full variable domain (outside the CDR3, taken from reference TRBV28 and TRBJ2-3): DVKVTQSSRYLVKRTGEKVFLECVQDMDHENMFWYRQDPGLGLRLIYFSYDVKMKEKGDIPEGYSVSREKKERFSLILESASTNQTSMYLCASSSRLSWTKCFGPGTRLTVL.

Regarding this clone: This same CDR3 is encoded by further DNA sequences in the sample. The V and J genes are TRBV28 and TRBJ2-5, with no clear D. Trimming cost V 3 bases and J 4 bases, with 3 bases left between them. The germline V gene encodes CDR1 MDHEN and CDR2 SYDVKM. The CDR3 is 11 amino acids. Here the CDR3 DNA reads TGTGCCAGCAGTTTTAGAGAGACCCAGTACTTC. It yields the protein CASSFRETQYF.

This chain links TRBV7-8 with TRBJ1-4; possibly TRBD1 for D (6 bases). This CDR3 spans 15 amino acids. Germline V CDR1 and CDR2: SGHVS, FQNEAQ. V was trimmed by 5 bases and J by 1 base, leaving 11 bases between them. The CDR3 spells CASSPPGQTNEKLFF. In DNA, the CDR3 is TGTGCCAGCAGCCCGCCGGGACAAACTAATGAAAAACTGTTTTTT.